Listed below are T cell receptor beta chains from one sample, sequenced in a study of shared clonotypes between healthy human individuals. Method: immunoSEQ multiplex PCR; TCRdb's copy keeps in-frame clones and lacks some. The repertoire has over 2 million clones, about 94% of them found once; the top ten carry 0.85% to 1.2%. The sample comprised naive CD8+ T cells sorted from blood. The receptors were gathered from a man between 18 and 35 years old in good health. The CDR3 runs from the conserved cysteine through the conserved F or W. D genes are given only for firm matches. Some rows mark clone size as missing; the rest say once, few, many or name a class of expanded clone.

clone size: -; D gene: -; J gene: TRBJ1-1; V gene: TRBV11-2; CDR3 protein: CASSLVLGREAFF; CDR3 DNA: TGTGCCAGCAGCTTAGTTCTGGGGCGCGAGGCTTTCTTT
clone size: once; D gene: TRBD1; J gene: TRBJ1-5; V gene: TRBV11-2; CDR3 protein: CASSLGPGQADQPQHF; CDR3 DNA: TGTGCCAGCAGCTTAGGTCCGGGACAGGCTGATCAGCCCCAGCATTTT
clone size: -; D gene: TRBD1; J gene: TRBJ2-1; V gene: TRBV28; CDR3 protein: CASRKTGSYNEQFF; CDR3 DNA: TGTGCCAGTCGTAAGACAGGGTCCTACAATGAGCAGTTCTTC
clone size: -; D gene: -; J gene: TRBJ2-5; V gene: TRBV6-5; CDR3 protein: CASSPLPRNELYF; CDR3 DNA: TGTGCCAGCAGTCCCCTGCCCCGCAATGAATTGTACTTC
clone size: -; D gene: -; J gene: TRBJ1-3; V gene: TRBV7-2; CDR3 protein: CASSFAGLPGNTIYF; CDR3 DNA: TGTGCCAGCAGCTTTGCAGGGCTGCCTGGAAACACCATATATTTT
clone size: -; D gene: -; J gene: TRBJ1-4; V gene: TRBV5-4; CDR3 protein: CVSSQGFGGSNEKLFF; CDR3 DNA: TGTGTCAGCAGCCAAGGGTTTGGGGGGTCTAATGAAAAACTGTTTTTT
clone size: -; D gene: -; J gene: TRBJ1-4; V gene: TRBV30; CDR3 protein: CAWDTGSANEKLFF; CDR3 DNA: TGTGCCTGGGATACAGGGTCGGCTAATGAAAAACTGTTTTTT
clone size: -; D gene: -; J gene: TRBJ2-5; V gene: TRBV5-8; CDR3 protein: CASSFQGEAFETQYF; CDR3 DNA: TGTGCCAGCAGCTTCCAGGGCGAGGCATTCGAGACCCAGTACTTC
clone size: -; D gene: -; J gene: TRBJ1-3; V gene: TRBV10-3; CDR3 protein: CAISESKALYAPENTIYF; CDR3 DNA: TGTGCCATCAGTGAGTCGAAAGCCCTGTACGCCCCTGAAAACACCATATATTTT
clone size: -; D gene: TRBD1; J gene: TRBJ2-2; V gene: TRBV27; CDR3 protein: CASQGQGPTNTGELFF; CDR3 DNA: TGTGCCAGCCAGGGACAGGGGCCTACGAACACCGGGGAGCTGTTTTTT
clone size: -; D gene: -; J gene: TRBJ2-7; V gene: TRBV28; CDR3 protein: CASSPPPGYSYEQYF; CDR3 DNA: TGTGCCAGCAGTCCCCCCCCAGGGTACTCCTACGAGCAGTACTTC
clone size: -; D gene: TRBD2; J gene: TRBJ2-7; V gene: TRBV2; CDR3 protein: CASSEGQRGWNAYEQYF; CDR3 DNA: TGTGCCAGCAGTGAAGGGCAGCGGGGGTGGAACGCCTACGAGCAGTACTTC
clone size: -; D gene: -; J gene: TRBJ1-4; V gene: TRBV10-2; CDR3 protein: CASSETTADYEKLFF; CDR3 DNA: TGCGCCAGCAGTGAGACGACAGCCGACTATGAAAAACTGTTTTTT
clone size: -; D gene: -; J gene: TRBJ2-1; V gene: TRBV13; CDR3 protein: CASITGRDFRAQFF; CDR3 DNA: TGTGCCAGCATTACCGGCCGGGACTTTCGGGCGCAGTTCTTC
clone size: -; D gene: TRBD1; J gene: TRBJ1-6; V gene: TRBV27; CDR3 protein: CASSWEDRGSPLHF; CDR3 DNA: TGTGCCAGCAGTTGGGAGGACAGGGGTTCACCCCTCCACTTT
clone size: -; D gene: TRBD2; J gene: TRBJ2-3; V gene: TRBV27; CDR3 protein: CASSLIPGLAGGSDTQYF; CDR3 DNA: TGTGCCAGCAGTTTAATTCCTGGGCTAGCGGGGGGGAGCGATACGCAGTATTTT
clone size: -; D gene: -; J gene: TRBJ1-1; V gene: TRBV19; CDR3 protein: CASSIGRENTEAFF; CDR3 DNA: TGTGCCAGTAGTATAGGCAGGGAGAACACTGAAGCTTTCTTT
clone size: -; D gene: -; J gene: TRBJ2-7; V gene: TRBV5-6; CDR3 protein: CASSFGNSYEQYF; CDR3 DNA: TGTGCCAGCAGCTTTGGGAACAGTTACGAGCAGTACTTC
clone size: -; D gene: -; J gene: TRBJ1-1; V gene: TRBV5-1; CDR3 protein: CASSLETGFTEAFF; CDR3 DNA: TGCGCCAGCAGCTTGGAAACAGGGTTCACTGAAGCTTTCTTT
clone size: -; D gene: TRBD2; J gene: TRBJ2-5; V gene: TRBV9; CDR3 protein: CASSPLAGGDETQYF; CDR3 DNA: TGTGCCAGCAGCCCCTTAGCGGGGGGCGACGAGACCCAGTACTTC
clone size: -; D gene: -; J gene: TRBJ1-6; V gene: TRBV30; CDR3 protein: CACPPGLDNSPLHF; CDR3 DNA: TGTGCCTGCCCGCCCGGGCTCGATAATTCACCCCTCCACTTT
clone size: -; D gene: -; J gene: TRBJ1-2; V gene: TRBV4-1; CDR3 protein: CASSQRIQATNYGYTF; CDR3 DNA: TGCGCCAGCAGCCAAAGGATTCAAGCAACTAACTATGGCTACACCTTC
clone size: -; D gene: -; J gene: TRBJ2-7; V gene: TRBV2; CDR3 protein: CASSVGALESYEQYF; CDR3 DNA: TGTGCCAGCAGTGTAGGGGCCCTGGAGTCCTACGAGCAGTACTTC
clone size: once; D gene: -; J gene: TRBJ1-6; V gene: TRBV19; CDR3 protein: CASTSLGPEGGNSPLHF; CDR3 DNA: TGTGCCAGTACCTCCCTGGGGCCGGAGGGTGGCAATTCACCCCTCCACTTT
clone size: once; D gene: -; J gene: TRBJ1-4; V gene: TRBV9; CDR3 protein: CASSVKGWSYNEKLFF; CDR3 DNA: TGTGCCAGCAGCGTAAAGGGGTGGAGTTATAATGAAAAACTGTTTTTT
clone size: -; D gene: -; J gene: TRBJ2-3; V gene: TRBV27; CDR3 protein: CASTSVDSTDTQYF; CDR3 DNA: TGTGCCAGCACATCAGTGGATAGCACAGATACGCAGTATTTT
clone size: -; D gene: -; J gene: TRBJ1-2; V gene: TRBV10-2; CDR3 protein: CASLAPGDGYTF; CDR3 DNA: TGCGCCAGCCTAGCCCCAGGGGATGGCTACACCTTC
clone size: -; D gene: -; J gene: TRBJ1-6; V gene: TRBV21-1; CDR3 protein: CASSRRRTGFTSYNSPLHF; CDR3 DNA: TGTGCCAGCAGCAGACGCCGTACAGGCTTTACCTCCTATAATTCACCCCTCCACTTT
clone size: -; D gene: -; J gene: TRBJ2-1; V gene: TRBV7-9; CDR3 protein: CASSPPGWDEQFF; CDR3 DNA: TGTGCCAGCAGCCCCCCCGGGTGGGATGAGCAGTTCTTC
clone size: few; D gene: -; J gene: TRBJ2-7; V gene: TRBV27; CDR3 protein: CASSLSGSYEQYF; CDR3 DNA: TGTGCCAGCAGTTTGTCAGGCTCCTACGAGCAGTACTTC
clone size: -; D gene: -; J gene: TRBJ1-2; V gene: TRBV5-4; CDR3 protein: CASSSEQELGYTF; CDR3 DNA: TGTGCCAGCAGCTCGGAACAGGAGCTCGGCTACACCTTC
clone size: once; D gene: -; J gene: TRBJ1-1; V gene: TRBV5-4; CDR3 protein: CASSPSVATEAFF; CDR3 DNA: TGTGCCAGCAGCCCAAGCGTCGCCACTGAAGCTTTCTTT
clone size: -; D gene: TRBD1; J gene: TRBJ1-2; V gene: TRBV29-1; CDR3 protein: CSVEERDRGRYGYTF; CDR3 DNA: TGCAGCGTTGAAGAGAGAGACAGGGGGAGATATGGCTACACCTTC
clone size: -; D gene: TRBD2; J gene: TRBJ2-1; V gene: TRBV2; CDR3 protein: CASRTSGHNEQFF; CDR3 DNA: TGTGCCAGCCGGACTAGCGGACACAATGAGCAGTTCTTC
clone size: -; D gene: -; J gene: TRBJ2-2; V gene: TRBV27; CDR3 protein: CASRDYNTGELFF; CDR3 DNA: TGTGCCAGCAGGGATTATAACACCGGGGAGCTGTTTTTT
clone size: -; D gene: -; J gene: TRBJ1-2; V gene: TRBV28; CDR3 protein: CASSSRQVANYGYTF; CDR3 DNA: TGTGCCAGCAGTTCACGACAAGTTGCTAACTATGGCTACACCTTC
clone size: once; D gene: TRBD1; J gene: TRBJ1-1; V gene: TRBV30; CDR3 protein: CAHETGAEAFF; CDR3 DNA: TGTGCCCACGAAACAGGGGCTGAAGCTTTCTTT
clone size: -; D gene: -; J gene: TRBJ2-5; V gene: TRBV11-2; CDR3 protein: CASSFPRDIQETQYF; CDR3 DNA: TGTGCCAGCAGCTTCCCCCGGGACATCCAAGAGACCCAGTACTTC
clone size: -; D gene: -; J gene: TRBJ2-1; V gene: TRBV7-2; CDR3 protein: CASSPEGNEQFF; CDR3 DNA: TGTGCCAGCAGCCCCGAGGGAAATGAGCAGTTCTTC
clone size: -; D gene: -; J gene: TRBJ1-2; V gene: TRBV29-1; CDR3 protein: CSVEAENYGYTF; CDR3 DNA: TGCAGCGTTGAGGCGGAGAACTATGGCTACACCTTC